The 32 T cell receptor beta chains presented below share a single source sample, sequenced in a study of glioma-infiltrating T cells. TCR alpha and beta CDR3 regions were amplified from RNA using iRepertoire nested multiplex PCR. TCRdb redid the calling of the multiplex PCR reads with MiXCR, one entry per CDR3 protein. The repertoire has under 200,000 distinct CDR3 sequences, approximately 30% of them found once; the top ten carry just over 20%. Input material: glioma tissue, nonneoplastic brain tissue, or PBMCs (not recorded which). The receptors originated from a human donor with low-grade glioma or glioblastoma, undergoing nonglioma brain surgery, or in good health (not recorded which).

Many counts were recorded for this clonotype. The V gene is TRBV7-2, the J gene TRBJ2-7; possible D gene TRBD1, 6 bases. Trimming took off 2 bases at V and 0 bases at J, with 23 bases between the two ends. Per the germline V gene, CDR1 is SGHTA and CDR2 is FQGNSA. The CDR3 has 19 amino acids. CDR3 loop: CASSLHSGATGMSSYEQYF. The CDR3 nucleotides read TGTGCCAGCAGCTTACACTCTGGGGCAACAGGGATGAGCTCCTACGAGCAGTACTTC.

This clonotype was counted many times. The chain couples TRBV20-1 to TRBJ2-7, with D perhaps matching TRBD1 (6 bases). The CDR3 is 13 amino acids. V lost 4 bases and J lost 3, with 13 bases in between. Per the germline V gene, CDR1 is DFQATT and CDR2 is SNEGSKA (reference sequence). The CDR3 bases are TGCAGTGCTAACCGGGACATCGGCTACGAGCAGTACTTC. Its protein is CSANRDIGYEQYF.

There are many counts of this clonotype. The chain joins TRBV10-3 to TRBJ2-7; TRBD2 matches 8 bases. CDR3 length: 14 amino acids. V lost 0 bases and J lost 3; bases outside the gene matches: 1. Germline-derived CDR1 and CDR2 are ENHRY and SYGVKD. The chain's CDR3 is CAISESGLGYEQYF. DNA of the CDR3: TGTGCCATCAGTGAGTCGGGACTAGGCTACGAGCAGTACTTC.

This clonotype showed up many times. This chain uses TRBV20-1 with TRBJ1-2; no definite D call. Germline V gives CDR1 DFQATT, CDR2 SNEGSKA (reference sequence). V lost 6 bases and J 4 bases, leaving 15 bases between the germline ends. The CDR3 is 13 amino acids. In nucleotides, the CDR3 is TGCAGTGCGTACCCCCCAGAGATCTATGGCTACACCTTC. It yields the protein CSAYPPEIYGYTF.

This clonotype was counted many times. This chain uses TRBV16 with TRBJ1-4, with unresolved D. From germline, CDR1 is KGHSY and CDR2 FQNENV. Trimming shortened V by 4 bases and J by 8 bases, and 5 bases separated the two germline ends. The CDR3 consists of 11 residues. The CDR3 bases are TGTGCCAGCAGCCCTGCGGAAAAACTGTTTTTT. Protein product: CASSPAEKLFF.

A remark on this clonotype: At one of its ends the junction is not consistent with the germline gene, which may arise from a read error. CDR3 sequence (DNA): TGCAGTGCGGATGGCGCTGAAGCTTTATTT. Translation gives CSADGAEALF. This chain uses TRBV20-1 with TRBJ1-1; D gene uncertain. The CDR3 consists of 10 residues. The germline V gene has CDR1 DFQATT and CDR2 SNEGSKA (reference sequence).

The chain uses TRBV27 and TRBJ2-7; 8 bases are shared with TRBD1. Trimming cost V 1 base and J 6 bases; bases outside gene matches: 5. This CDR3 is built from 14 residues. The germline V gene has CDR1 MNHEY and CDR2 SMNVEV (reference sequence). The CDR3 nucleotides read TGTGCCAGCAGTTTATTCCAGGGGGCAGTCGAGCAGTACTTC. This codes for CASSLFQGAVEQYF.

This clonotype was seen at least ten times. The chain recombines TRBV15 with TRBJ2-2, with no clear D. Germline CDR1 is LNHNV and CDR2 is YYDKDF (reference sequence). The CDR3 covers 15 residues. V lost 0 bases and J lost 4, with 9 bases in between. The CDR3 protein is CATSRDPRPTGELFF. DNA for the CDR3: TGTGCCACCAGCAGAGATCCCCGCCCCACCGGGGAGCTGTTTTTT.

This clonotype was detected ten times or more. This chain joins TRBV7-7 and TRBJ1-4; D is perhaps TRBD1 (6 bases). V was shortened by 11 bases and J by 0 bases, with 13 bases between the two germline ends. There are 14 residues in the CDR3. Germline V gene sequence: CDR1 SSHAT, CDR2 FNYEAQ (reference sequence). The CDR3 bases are TGTGCCCGGGGGCCAGGGGCAACTAATGAAAAACTGTTTTTT. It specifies CARGPGATNEKLFF. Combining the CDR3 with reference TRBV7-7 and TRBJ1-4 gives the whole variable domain GAGVSQSPRYKVTKRGQDVTLRCDPISSHATLYWYQQALGQGPEFLTYFNYEAQPDKSGLPSDRFSAERPEGSISTLTIQRTEQRDSAMYRCARGPGATNEKLFFGSGTQLSVL.

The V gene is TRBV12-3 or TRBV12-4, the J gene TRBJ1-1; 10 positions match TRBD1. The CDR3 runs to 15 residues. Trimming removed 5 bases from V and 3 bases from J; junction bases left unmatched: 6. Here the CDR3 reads CASSPRTGGDTEAFF. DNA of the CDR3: TGTGCCAGCAGTCCCAGGACAGGGGGAGACACTGAAGCTTTCTTT.

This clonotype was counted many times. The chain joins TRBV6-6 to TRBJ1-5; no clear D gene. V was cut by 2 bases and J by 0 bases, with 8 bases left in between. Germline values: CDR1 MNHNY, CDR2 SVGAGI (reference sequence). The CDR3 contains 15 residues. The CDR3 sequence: CASSYGQYSNQPQHF. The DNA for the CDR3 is TGTGCCAGCAGTTACGGCCAGTATAGCAATCAGCCCCAGCATTTT.

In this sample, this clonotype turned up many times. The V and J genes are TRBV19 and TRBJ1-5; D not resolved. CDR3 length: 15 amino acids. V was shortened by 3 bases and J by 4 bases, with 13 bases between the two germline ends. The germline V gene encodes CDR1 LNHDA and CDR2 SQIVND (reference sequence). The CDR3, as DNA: TGTGCCAGTAGTATCCCCAGACTTGGGAATCAGCCCCAGCATTTT. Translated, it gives CASSIPRLGNQPQHF. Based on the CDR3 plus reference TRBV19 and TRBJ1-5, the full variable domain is DGGITQSPKYLFRKEGQNVTLSCEQNLNHDAMYWYRQDPGQGLRLIYYSQIVNDFQKGDIAEGYSVSREKKESFPLTVTSAQKNPTAFYLCASSIPRLGNQPQHFGDGTRLSIL.

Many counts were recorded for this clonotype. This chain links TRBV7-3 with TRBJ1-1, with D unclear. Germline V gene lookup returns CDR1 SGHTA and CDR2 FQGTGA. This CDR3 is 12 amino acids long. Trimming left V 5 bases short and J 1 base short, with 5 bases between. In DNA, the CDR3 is TGTGCCAGCAGCATTCAGAACACTGAAGCTTTCTTT. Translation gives CASSIQNTEAFF. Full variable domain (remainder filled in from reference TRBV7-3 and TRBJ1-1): GAGVSQTPSNKVTEKGKYVELRCDPISGHTALYWYRQSLGQGPEFLIYFQGTGAADDSGLPNDRFFAVRPEGSVSTLKIQRTERGDSAVYLCASSIQNTEAFFGQGTRLTVV.

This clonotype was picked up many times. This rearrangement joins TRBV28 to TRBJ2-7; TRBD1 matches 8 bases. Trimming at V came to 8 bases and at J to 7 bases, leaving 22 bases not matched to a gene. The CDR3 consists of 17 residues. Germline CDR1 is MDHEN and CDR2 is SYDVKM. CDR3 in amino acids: CASLLGGGAPHRGEQYF. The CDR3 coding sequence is TGTGCCAGCCTATTAGGGGGTGGTGCTCCTCACAGGGGGGAGCAGTACTTC. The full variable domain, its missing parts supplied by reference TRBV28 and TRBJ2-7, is DVKVTQSSRYLVKRTGEKVFLECVQDMDHENMFWYRQDPGLGLRLIYFSYDVKMKEKGDIPEGYSVSREKKERFSLILESASTNQTSMYLCASLLGGGAPHRGEQYFGPGTRLTVT.

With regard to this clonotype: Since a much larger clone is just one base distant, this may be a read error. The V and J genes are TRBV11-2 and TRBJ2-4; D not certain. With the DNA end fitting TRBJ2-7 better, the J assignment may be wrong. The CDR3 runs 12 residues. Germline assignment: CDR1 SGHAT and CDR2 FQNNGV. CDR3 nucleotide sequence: TGTGCCAGCAGCAGATGGAGTACCGAGCAGTACTTC. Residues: CASSRWSTEQYF.

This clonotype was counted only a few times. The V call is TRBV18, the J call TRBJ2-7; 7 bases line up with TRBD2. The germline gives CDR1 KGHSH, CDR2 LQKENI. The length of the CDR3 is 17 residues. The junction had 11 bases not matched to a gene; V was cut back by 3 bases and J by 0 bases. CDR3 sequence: CASSPNDLAVSSYEQYF. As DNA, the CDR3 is TGTGCCAGCTCACCCAATGACCTAGCGGTGAGCTCCTACGAGCAGTACTTC.

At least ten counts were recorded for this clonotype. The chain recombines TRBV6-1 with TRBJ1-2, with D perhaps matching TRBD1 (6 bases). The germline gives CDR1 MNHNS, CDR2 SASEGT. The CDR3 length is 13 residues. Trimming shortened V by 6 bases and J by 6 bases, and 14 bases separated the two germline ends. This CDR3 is CASRLQGADGYTF. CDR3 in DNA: TGTGCCAGCAGACTACAGGGAGCGGATGGCTACACCTTC.

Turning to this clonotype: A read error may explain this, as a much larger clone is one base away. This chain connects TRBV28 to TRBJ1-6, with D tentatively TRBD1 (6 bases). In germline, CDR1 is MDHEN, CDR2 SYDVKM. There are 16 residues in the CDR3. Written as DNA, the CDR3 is TGTGGCAGCAGTCCCGGACAGAGCTCCTATAATTCACCCCTCCACTTT. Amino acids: CGSSPGQSSYNSPLHF.

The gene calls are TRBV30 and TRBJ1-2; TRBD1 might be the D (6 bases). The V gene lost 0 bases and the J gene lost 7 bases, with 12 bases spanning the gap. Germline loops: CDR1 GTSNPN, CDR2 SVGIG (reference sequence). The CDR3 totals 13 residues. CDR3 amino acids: CAWSVQGKGGYTF. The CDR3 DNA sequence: TGTGCCTGGAGTGTACAGGGAAAGGGTGGCTACACCTTC.

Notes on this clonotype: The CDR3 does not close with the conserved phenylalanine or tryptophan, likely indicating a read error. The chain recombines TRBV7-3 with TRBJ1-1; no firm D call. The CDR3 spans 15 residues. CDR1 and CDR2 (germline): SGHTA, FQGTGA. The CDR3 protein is CASSLAGTQNTEAFL. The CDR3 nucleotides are TGTGCAAGCAGCTTAGCGGGAACCCAGAACACTGAAGCTTTCCTT.

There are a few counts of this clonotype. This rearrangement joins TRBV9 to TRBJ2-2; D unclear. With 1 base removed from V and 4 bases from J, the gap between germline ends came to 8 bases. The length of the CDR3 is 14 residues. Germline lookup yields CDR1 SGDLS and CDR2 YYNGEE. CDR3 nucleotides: TGTGCCAGCAGCGTATGGTCAGGCACCGGGGAGCTGTTTTTT. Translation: CASSVWSGTGELFF. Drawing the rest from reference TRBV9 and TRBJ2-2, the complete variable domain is DSGVTQTPKHLITATGQRVTLRCSPRSGDLSVYWYQQSLDQGLQFLIQYYNGEERAKGNILERFSAQQFPDLHSELNLSSLELGDSALYFCASSVWSGTGELFFGEGSRLTVL.

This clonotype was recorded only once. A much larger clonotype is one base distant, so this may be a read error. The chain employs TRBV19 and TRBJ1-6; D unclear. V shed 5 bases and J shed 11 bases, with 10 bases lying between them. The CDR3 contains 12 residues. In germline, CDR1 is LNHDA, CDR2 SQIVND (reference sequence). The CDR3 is CASSPPGPPLHF. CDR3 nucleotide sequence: TGTGCCAGTAGTCCCCCAGGCCCACCCCTCCACTTT.

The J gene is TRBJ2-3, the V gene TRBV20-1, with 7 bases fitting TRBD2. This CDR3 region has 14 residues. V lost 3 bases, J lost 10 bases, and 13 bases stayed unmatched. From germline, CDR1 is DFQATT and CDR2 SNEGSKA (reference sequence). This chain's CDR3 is CSASQAGGSDAQYF. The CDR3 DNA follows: TGCAGTGCTAGTCAAGCTGGCGGGAGTGATGCGCAGTATTTT.

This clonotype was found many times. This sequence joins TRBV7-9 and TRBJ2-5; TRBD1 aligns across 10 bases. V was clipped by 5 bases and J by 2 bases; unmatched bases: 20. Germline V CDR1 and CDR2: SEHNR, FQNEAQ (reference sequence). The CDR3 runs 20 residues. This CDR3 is CASSPRGDRGLAEPQETQYF. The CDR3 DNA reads TGTGCCAGCAGCCCCCGGGGTGACAGGGGGCTAGCGGAACCACAAGAGACCCAGTACTTC.

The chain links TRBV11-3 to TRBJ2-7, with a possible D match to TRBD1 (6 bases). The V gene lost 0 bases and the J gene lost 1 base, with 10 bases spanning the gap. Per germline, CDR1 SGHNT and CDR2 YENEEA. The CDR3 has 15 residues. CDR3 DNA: TGTGCCAGCAGCTTAGATGAGACAGGATCCTACGAGCAGTACTTC. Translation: CASSLDETGSYEQYF.

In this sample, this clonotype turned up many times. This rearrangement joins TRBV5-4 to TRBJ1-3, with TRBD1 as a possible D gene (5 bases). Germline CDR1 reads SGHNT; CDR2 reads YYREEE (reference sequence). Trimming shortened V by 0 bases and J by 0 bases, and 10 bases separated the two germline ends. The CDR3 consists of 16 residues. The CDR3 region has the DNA TGTGCCAGCAGCTTGGCGGGGACCTACTCTGGAAACACCATATATTTT. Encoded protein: CASSLAGTYSGNTIYF.

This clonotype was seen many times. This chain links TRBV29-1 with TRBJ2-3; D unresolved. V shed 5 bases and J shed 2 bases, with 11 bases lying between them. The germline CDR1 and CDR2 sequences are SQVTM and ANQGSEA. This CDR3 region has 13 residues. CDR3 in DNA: TGCAGCGTTCGGGCCCTTGTCACAGATACGCAGTATTTT. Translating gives CSVRALVTDTQYF.

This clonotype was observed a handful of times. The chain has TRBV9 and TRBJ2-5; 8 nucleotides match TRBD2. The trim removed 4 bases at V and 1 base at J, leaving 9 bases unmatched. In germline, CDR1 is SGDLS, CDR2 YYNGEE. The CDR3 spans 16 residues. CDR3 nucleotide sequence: TGTGCCAGCAGCTTACTAGCGGCAGCCTTCCAAGAGACCCAGTACTTC. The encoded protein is CASSLLAAAFQETQYF.

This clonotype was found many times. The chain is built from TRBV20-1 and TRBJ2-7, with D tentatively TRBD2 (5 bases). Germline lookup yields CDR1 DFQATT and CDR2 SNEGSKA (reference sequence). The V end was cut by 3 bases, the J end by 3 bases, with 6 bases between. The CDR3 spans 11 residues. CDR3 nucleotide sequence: TGCAGTGCTAGCGGGAACTACGAGCAGTACTTC. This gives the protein CSASGNYEQYF.

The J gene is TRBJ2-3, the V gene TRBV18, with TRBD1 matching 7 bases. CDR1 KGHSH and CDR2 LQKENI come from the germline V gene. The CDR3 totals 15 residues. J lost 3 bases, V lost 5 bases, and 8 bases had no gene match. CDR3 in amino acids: CASSSRTGETDTQYF. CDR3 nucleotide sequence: TGTGCCAGCTCATCTAGGACAGGAGAAACAGATACGCAGTATTTT.

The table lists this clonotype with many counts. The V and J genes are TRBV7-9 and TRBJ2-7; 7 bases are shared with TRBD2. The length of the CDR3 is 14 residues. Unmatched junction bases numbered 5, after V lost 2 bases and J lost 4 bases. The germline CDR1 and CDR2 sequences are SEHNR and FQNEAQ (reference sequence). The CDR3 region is CASSLRGTKYEQYF. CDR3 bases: TGTGCCAGCAGCTTACGTGGGACTAAGTACGAGCAGTACTTC.

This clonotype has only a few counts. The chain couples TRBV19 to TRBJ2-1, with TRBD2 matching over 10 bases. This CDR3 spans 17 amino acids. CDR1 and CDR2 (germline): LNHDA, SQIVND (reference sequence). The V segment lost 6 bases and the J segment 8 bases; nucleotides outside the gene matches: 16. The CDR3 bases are TGTGCCAGTAGCCGACGGGGACTAGCGCAAAAGTGGGATGAGCAGTTCTTC. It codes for CASSRRGLAQKWDEQFF.